This T cell receptor beta chain was identified in a study of CD8+CD57+ T cells in acquired aplastic anemia. Looking at the study overall: Recorded DNA amounts for sorted CD4+ and CD8+ cells had an average of about 3 ug.

This clonotype was found many times. Investigators profiled TCR beta VDJ and CDR3 from genomic DNA template. TCRdb independently ran MiXCR on the reads; one entry per CDR3 protein. The sample has some 180,000 distinct CDR3 sequences; around 45% are singletons. This CDR3 region has 17 residues. The germline V gene has CDR1 SGHTA and CDR2 FQGNSA. The ends were cut back, 1 base at V and 0 bases at J, with 13 bases in the middle. This clonotype was obtained from a human donor in good health. The chain recombines TRBV7-2 with TRBJ1-3; D is undetermined. The material sequenced was sorted CD4+, CD8+, or CD8+CD57+ T cells (not recorded which) from PBMCs. This CDR3 is CASSLVPSRLSGNTIYF. CDR3 sequence (DNA): TGTGCCAGCAGCTTAGTACCTTCCCGTCTCTCTGGAAACACCATATATTTT.